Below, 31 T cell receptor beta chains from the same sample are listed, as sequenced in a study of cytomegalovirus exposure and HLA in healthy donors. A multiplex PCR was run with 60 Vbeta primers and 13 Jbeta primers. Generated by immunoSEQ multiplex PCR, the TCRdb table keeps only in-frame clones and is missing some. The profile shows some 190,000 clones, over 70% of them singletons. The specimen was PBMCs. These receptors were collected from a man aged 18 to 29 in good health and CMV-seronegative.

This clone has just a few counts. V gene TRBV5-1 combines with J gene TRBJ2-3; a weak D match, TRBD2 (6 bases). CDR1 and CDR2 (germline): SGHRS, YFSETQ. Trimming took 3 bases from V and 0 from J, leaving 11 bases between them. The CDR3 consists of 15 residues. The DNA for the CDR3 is TGCGCCAGCAGCTCGGGACTCCCCAGCACAGATACGCAGTATTTT. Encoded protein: CASSSGLPSTDTQYF.

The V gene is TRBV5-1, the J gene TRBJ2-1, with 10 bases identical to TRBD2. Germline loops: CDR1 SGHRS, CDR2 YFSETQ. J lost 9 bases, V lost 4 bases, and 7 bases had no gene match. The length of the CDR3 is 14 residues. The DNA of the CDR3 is TGCGCCAGCAGCACTGTAGCGGGAGGTGCTGAGCAGTTCTTC. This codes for CASSTVAGGAEQFF.

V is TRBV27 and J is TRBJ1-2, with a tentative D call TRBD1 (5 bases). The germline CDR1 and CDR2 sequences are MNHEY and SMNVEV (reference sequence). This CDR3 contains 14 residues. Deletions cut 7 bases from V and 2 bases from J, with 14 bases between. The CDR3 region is CASTPRGGNYGYTF. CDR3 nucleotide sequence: TGTGCCAGCACACCACGGGGGGGGAACTATGGCTACACCTTC.

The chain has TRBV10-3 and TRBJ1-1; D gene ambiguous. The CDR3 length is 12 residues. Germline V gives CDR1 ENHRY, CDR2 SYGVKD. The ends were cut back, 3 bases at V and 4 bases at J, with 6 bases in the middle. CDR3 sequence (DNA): TGTGCCATCAGTGAAGCGAGCACTGAAGCTTTCTTT. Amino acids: CAISEASTEAFF.

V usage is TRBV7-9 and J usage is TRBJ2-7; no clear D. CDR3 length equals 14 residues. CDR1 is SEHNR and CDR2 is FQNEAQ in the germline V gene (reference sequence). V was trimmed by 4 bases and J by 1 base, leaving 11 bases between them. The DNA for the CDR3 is TGTGCCAGCAGCTCTCCGACAAAATCCTACGAGCAGTACTTC. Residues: CASSSPTKSYEQYF. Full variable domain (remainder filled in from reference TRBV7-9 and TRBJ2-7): DTGVSQNPRHKITKRGQNVTFRCDPISEHNRLYWYRQTLGQGPEFLTYFQNEAQLEKSRLLSDRFSAERPKGSFSTLEIQRTEQGDSAMYLCASSSPTKSYEQYFGPGTRLTVT.

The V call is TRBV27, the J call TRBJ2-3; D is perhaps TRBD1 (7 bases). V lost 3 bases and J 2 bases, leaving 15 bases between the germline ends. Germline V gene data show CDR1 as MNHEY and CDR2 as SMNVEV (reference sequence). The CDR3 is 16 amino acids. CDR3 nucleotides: TGTGCCAGCAGTTTGGAGGGGGCAGGGGCCACAGATACGCAGTATTTT. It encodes CASSLEGAGATDTQYF.

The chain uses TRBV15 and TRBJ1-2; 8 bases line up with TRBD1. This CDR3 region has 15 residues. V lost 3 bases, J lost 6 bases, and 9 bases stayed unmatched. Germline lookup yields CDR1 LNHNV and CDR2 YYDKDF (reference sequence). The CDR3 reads CATSSRTGISDGYTF. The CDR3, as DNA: TGTGCCACCAGCAGTCGGACAGGGATATCGGATGGCTACACCTTC.

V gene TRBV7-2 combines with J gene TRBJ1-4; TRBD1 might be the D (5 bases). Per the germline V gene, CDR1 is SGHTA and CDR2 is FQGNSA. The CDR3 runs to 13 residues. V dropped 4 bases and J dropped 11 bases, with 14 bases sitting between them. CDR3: CASSSLPGGKLFF. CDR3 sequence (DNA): TGTGCCAGCAGCTCCTTGCCGGGGGGGAAACTGTTTTTT.

The CDR3: CASSLQGSETQYF. As DNA, the CDR3 is TGCGCCAGCAGCTTACAGGGGTCCGAGACCCAGTACTTC. This rearrangement joins TRBV5-1 to TRBJ2-5; 7 bases match TRBD1. CDR3 size: 13 residues. After removal of 2 bases from V and 5 bases from J, the junction contained 3 bases not matched to a gene. Germline-derived CDR1 and CDR2 are SGHRS and YFSETQ.

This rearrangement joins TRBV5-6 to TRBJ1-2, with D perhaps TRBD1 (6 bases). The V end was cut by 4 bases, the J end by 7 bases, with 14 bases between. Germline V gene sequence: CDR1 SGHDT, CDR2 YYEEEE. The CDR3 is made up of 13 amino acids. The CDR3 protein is CASSVSTGCGYTF. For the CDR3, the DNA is TGTGCCAGCAGCGTCTCAACAGGGTGTGGCTACACCTTC.

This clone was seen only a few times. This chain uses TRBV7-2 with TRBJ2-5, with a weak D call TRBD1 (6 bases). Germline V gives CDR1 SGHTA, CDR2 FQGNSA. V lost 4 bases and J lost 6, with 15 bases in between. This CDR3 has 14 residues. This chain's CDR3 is CASSSLMGAKTQYF. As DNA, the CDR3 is TGTGCCAGCAGCTCTCTAATGGGGGCGAAGACCCAGTACTTC.

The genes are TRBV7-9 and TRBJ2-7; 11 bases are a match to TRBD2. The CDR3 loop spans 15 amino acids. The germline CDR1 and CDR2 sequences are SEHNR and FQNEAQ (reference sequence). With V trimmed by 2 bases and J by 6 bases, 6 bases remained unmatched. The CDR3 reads CASSLFTSGGGEQYF. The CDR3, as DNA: TGTGCCAGCAGCTTATTCACTAGCGGGGGAGGCGAGCAGTACTTC.

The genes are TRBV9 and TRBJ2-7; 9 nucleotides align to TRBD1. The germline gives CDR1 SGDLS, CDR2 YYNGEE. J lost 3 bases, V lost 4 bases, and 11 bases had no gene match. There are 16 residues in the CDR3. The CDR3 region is CASSTEDRGYVYEQYF. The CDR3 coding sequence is TGTGCCAGCAGCACCGAGGACAGGGGATACGTCTACGAGCAGTACTTC.

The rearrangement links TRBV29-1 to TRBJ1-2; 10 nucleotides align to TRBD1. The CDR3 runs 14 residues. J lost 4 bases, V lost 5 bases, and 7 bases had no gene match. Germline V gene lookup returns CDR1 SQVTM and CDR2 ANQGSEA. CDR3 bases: TGCAGCGTTCCCTGGGGACAGGGGAGCTATGGCTACACCTTC. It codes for CSVPWGQGSYGYTF.

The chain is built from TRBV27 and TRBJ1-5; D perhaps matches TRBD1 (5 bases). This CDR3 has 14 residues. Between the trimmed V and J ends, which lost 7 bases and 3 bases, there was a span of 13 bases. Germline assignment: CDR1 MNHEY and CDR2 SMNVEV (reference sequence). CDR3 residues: CASKSRGSNQPQHF. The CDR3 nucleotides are TGTGCCAGCAAATCAAGGGGATCCAATCAGCCCCAGCATTTT.

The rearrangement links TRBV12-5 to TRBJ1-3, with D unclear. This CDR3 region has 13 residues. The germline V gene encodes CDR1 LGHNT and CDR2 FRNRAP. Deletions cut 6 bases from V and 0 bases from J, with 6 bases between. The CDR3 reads CASGYNSGNTIYF. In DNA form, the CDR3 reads TGTGCTAGTGGGTATAACTCTGGAAACACCATATATTTT. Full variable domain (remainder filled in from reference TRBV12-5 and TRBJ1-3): DARVTQTPRHKVTEMGQEVTMRCQPILGHNTVFWYRQTMMQGLELLAYFRNRAPLDDSGMPKDRFSAEMPDATLATLKIQPSEPRDSAVYFCASGYNSGNTIYFGEGSWLTVV.

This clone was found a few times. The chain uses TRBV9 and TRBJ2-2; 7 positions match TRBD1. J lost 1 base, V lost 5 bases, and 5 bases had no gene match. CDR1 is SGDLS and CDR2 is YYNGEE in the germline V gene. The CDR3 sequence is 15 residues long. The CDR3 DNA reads TGTGCCAGCAGGCCGGGACAGCTGAACACCGGGGAGCTGTTTTTT. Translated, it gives CASRPGQLNTGELFF. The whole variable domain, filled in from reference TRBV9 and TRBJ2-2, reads DSGVTQTPKHLITATGQRVTLRCSPRSGDLSVYWYQQSLDQGLQFLIQYYNGEERAKGNILERFSAQQFPDLHSELNLSSLELGDSALYFCASRPGQLNTGELFFGEGSRLTVL.

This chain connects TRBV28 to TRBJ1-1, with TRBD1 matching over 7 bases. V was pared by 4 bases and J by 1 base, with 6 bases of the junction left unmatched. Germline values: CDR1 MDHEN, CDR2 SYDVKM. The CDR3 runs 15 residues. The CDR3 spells CASSSPQGGNTEAFF. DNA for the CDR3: TGTGCCAGCAGTTCCCCCCAGGGGGGGAACACTGAAGCTTTCTTT.

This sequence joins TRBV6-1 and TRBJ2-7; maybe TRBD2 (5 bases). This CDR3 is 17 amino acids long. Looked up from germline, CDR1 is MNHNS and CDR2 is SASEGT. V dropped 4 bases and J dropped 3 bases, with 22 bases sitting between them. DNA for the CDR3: TGTGCCAGCAGTGGACTACCTCTAGTGAGTAAGATCTACGAGCAGTACTTC. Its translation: CASSGLPLVSKIYEQYF.

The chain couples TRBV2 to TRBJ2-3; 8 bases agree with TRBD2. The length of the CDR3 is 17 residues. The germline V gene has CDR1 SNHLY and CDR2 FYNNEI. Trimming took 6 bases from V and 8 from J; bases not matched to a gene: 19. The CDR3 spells CASSPTGLAPLMGTQYF. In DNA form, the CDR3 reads TGTGCCAGCAGCCCCACCGGACTAGCCCCCTTAATGGGTACGCAGTATTTT.

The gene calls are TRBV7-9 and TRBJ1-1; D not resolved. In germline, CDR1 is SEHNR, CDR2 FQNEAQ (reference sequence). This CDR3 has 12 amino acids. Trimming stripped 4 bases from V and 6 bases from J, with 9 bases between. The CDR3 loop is CASSSHRAEAFF. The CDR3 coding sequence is TGTGCCAGCAGCTCGCACCGGGCTGAAGCTTTCTTT.

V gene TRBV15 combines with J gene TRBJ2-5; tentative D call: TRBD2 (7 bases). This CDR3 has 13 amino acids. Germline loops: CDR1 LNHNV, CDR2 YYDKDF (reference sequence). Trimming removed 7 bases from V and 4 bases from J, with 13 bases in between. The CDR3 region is CATTWGGVETQYF. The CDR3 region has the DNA TGTGCCACCACCTGGGGGGGCGTAGAGACCCAGTACTTC.

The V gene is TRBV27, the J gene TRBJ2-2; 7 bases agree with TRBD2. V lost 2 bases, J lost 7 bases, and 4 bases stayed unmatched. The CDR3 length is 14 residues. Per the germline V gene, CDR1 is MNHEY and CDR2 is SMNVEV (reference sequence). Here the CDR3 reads CASSLGRVSGELFF. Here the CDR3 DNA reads TGTGCCAGCAGTTTAGGGAGGGTGAGCGGGGAGCTGTTTTTT.

The CDR3 loop is CASSYSGHLYEQYF. Written as DNA, the CDR3 is TGTGCCAGCAGTTACTCTGGGCACCTTTACGAGCAGTACTTC. The chain combines TRBV6-5 with TRBJ2-7; D call uncertain. CDR1 is MNHEY and CDR2 is SVGAGI in the germline V gene. V gave up 0 bases and J gave up 4 bases, with 10 bases separating them. CDR3 size: 14 residues.

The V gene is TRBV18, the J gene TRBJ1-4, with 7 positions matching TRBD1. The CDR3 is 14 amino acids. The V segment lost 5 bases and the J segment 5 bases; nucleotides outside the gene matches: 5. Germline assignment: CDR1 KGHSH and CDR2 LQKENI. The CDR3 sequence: CASSSGQLNEKLFF. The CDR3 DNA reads TGTGCCAGCTCATCGGGACAGTTAAATGAAAAACTGTTTTTT. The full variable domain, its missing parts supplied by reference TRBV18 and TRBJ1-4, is NAGVMQNPRHLVRRRGQEARLRCSPMKGHSHVYWYRQLPEEGLKFMVYLQKENIIDESGMPKERFSAEFPKEGPSILRIQQVVRGDSAAYFCASSSGQLNEKLFFGSGTQLSVL.

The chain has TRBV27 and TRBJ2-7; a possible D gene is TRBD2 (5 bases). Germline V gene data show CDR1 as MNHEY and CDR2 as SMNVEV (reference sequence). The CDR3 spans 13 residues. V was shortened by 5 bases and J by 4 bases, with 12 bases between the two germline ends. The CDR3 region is CASSPGNWYEQYF. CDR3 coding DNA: TGTGCCAGCAGTCCGGGGAACTGGTACGAGCAGTACTTC.

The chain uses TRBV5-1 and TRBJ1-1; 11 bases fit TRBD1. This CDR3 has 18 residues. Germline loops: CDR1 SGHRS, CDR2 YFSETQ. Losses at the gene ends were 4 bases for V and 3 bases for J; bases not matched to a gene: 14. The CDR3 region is CASSLLRSGTGGDTEAFF. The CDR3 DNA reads TGCGCCAGCAGCCTTCTCAGGTCAGGGACAGGGGGTGACACTGAAGCTTTCTTT.

The CDR3 nucleotides are TGTGCCAGCAGGGATTTTACAGGGGGAGGACGTGAAGCTTTCTTT. Amino acids: CASRDFTGGGREAFF. J is TRBJ1-1 and V is TRBV6-1, with TRBD1 identical over 8 bases. This CDR3 spans 15 amino acids. Per the germline V gene, CDR1 is MNHNS and CDR2 is SASEGT. Unmatched junction bases numbered 13, after V lost 6 bases and J lost 7 bases.

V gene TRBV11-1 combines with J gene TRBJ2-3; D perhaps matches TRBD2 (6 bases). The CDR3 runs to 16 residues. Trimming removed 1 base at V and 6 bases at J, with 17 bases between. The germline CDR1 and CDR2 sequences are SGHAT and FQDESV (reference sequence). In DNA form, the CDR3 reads TGTGCCAGCAGCTTAGGACTAGACTACCACTCGGATACGCAGTATTTT. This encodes CASSLGLDYHSDTQYF.

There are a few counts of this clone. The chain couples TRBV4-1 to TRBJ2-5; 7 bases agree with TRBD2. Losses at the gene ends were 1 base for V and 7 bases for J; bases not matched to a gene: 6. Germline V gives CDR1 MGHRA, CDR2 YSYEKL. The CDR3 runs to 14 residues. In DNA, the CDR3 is TGCGCCAGCAGCCAAGGGGAGGGAGCAGGGACCCAGTACTTC. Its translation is CASSQGEGAGTQYF.

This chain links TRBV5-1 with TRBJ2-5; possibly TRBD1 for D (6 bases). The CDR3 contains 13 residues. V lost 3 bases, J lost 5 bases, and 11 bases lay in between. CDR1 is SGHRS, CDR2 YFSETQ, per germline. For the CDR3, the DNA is TGCGCCAGCAGCTGGGGGCGATCGGAGACCCAGTACTTC. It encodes CASSWGRSETQYF. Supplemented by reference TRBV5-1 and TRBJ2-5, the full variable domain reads KAGVTQTPRYLIKTRGQQVTLSCSPISGHRSVSWYQQTPGQGLQFLFEYFSETQRNKGNFPGRFSGRQFSNSRSEMNVSTLELGDSALYLCASSWGRSETQYFGPGTRLLVL.